The present T cell receptor beta chain was sequenced within a study of blood T cell repertoires in COVID-19. The CDR3 has 14 amino acids. From germline, CDR1 is MRHNA and CDR2 SNTAGT. The V end lost 0 bases, the J end lost 4 bases, and 9 bases lay between the germline ends. Sequenced by immunoSEQ multiplex PCR; TCRdb stores in-frame clones only, minus some. The sample lists more than 40,000 clones; about 81% were seen once. Sequencing was done on a sample of peripheral blood. The clonotype originates from a human donor with acute or convalescent COVID-19. The donor label of this sample is uncertain. The rearrangement links TRBV6-4 to TRBJ1-1; D unresolved. This chain's CDR3 is CASSDSGGSTEAFF. CDR3 in DNA: TGTGCCAGCAGTGACTCGGGAGGGAGCACTGAAGCTTTCTTT.